The entry below gives a single T cell receptor beta chain sequence along with its context. TCRdb processed the 5' RACE reads anew with MiXCR; each CDR3 protein has one entry. The data contain about 260,000 distinct CDR3 sequences, about 7.3% of them singletons. The data belong to a study of identical twins. This sample was shared with a second study, whose subject was yellow fever vaccine responses in identical twins.

The sample consisted of memory (CD45RO+) T cells sorted from blood. The sequence was obtained from a woman younger than 30 in good health.

CDR3 protein: CASSITTLSNTEAFF. CDR3 DNA sequence: TGTGCCAGTAGTATCACGACACTTTCAAACACTGAAGCTTTCTTT. The chain employs TRBV19 and TRBJ1-1; D is uncertain. V was cut by 3 bases and J by 2 bases, with 13 bases left in between. CDR3 size: 15 residues. The V gene's germline CDR1 is LNHDA and CDR2 SQIVND (reference sequence).